The 15 T cell receptor beta chains presented below share a single source sample, sequenced in a study of blood T cells in healthy people across ages. The second PCR ran about 6 to 12 cycles with a sample-barcoded 5' primer and J-beta primers. One entry per CDR3 protein, called by TCRdb with MiXCR from the 5' RACE reads. The sample records about 680,000 distinct CDR3 sequences, around half being singletons. Input material: blood. These receptors all stem from a woman aged 60-75 years in good health.

The rearrangement links TRBV6-2 or TRBV6-3 to TRBJ2-5; TRBD1 might be the D (6 bases). Germline V gene sequence: CDR1 MNHEY, CDR2 SVGEGT. The ends were cut back, 6 bases at V and 1 base at J, with 12 bases in the middle. The CDR3 runs to 14 residues. CDR3 residues: CASRPWTAQETQYF. CDR3 in DNA: TGTGCCAGCAGGCCTTGGACAGCCCAAGAGACCCAGTACTTC.

V and J are TRBV4-2 and TRBJ2-3; maybe TRBD2 (6 bases). V gave up 1 base and J gave up 2 bases, with 16 bases separating them. The CDR3 consists of 17 residues. Germline CDR1 and CDR2: LGHNA and YNFKEQ. The CDR3 is CASSQVGAGGVTDTQYF. CDR3 in DNA: TGTGCCAGCAGCCAAGTCGGAGCGGGCGGGGTCACAGATACGCAGTATTTT.

This clonotype was observed a few times. The CDR3 DNA reads as TGTGCCAGCAGCTCCGGGACTAGCATCGAGCAGTACTTC. It translates to CASSSGTSIEQYF. V is TRBV7-9 and J is TRBJ2-7, with 9 bases identical to TRBD2. The CDR3 runs 13 residues. Trimming removed 4 bases from V and 6 bases from J; junction bases left unmatched: 4. Germline CDR1 SEHNR, CDR2 FQNEAQ (reference sequence).

This clonotype was found once. V is TRBV28 and J is TRBJ2-7; D could derive from TRBD1 or TRBD2 (5 bases each). V was clipped by 1 base and J by 3 bases, with 13 bases between them. There are 15 residues in the CDR3. The germline V gene encodes CDR1 MDHEN and CDR2 SYDVKM. CDR3 sequence: CASSLLGTIDYEQYF. As DNA, the CDR3 is TGTGCCAGCAGTTTATTAGGGACCATAGACTACGAGCAGTACTTC.

The rearrangement links TRBV5-5 to TRBJ2-1, with D perhaps TRBD1 (5 bases). There are 14 residues in the CDR3. With 4 bases removed from V and 7 bases from J, the gap between germline ends came to 15 bases. The V gene's germline CDR1 is SGHKS and CDR2 YYEKEE (reference sequence). The CDR3 nucleotides read TGTGCCAGCAGCCGACAGCGTGGTCTGAATGAGCAGTTCTTC. It is translated as CASSRQRGLNEQFF.

This clonotype has just a few counts. CDR3 nucleotide sequence: TGTGCCAGCAGCCAAGACCTGACTAGCGGGAGGCGTGAGCAGTACTTC. Its translation is CASSQDLTSGRREQYF. The chain joins TRBV4-2 to TRBJ2-5; 13 bases are shared with TRBD2. Germline loops: CDR1 LGHNA, CDR2 YNFKEQ. V shed 0 bases, J shed 11 bases, and the junction held 9 bases outside the gene matches. The CDR3 is made up of 16 amino acids.

V gene TRBV28 combines with J gene TRBJ1-2; no clear D. Germline assignment: CDR1 MDHEN and CDR2 SYDVKM. The V end lost 5 bases, the J end lost 8 bases, and 15 bases lay between the germline ends. This CDR3 region has 13 residues. The CDR3 sequence: CASSPRSDRGYTF. The CDR3 DNA reads as TGTGCCAGCAGTCCCAGGTCGGATCGGGGCTACACCTTC.

This clonotype has only a few counts. The V and J genes are TRBV27 and TRBJ2-4; possibly TRBD1 or TRBD2 for D (5 bases each). Germline lookup yields CDR1 MNHEY and CDR2 SMNVEV (reference sequence). V gave up 3 bases and J gave up 0 bases, with 9 bases separating them. The CDR3 is made up of 15 amino acids. The CDR3: CASSFVGGAKNIQYF. The CDR3 DNA sequence: TGTGCCAGCAGTTTTGTTGGGGGAGCCAAAAACATTCAGTACTTC.

This clonotype occurred a few times. The V gene is TRBV18, the J gene TRBJ2-4; 9 nucleotides match TRBD2. Trimming removed 6 bases from V and 3 bases from J; junction bases left unmatched: 9. CDR1 is KGHSH and CDR2 is LQKENI in the germline V gene. The CDR3 runs 16 residues. The CDR3 loop is CASSLNSGSGKNIQYF. Here the CDR3 DNA reads TGTGCCAGCTCTTTGAATAGCGGGAGCGGCAAAAACATTCAGTACTTC.

The J gene is TRBJ1-2, the V gene TRBV9; D is undetermined. The CDR3 covers 15 residues. Germline V CDR1 and CDR2: SGDLS, YYNGEE. Between the trimmed V and J ends, which lost 3 bases and 3 bases, there was a span of 15 bases. DNA of the CDR3: TGTGCCAGCAGCGCCGGAGGTGACACCCACTATGGCTACACCTTC. Amino acids: CASSAGGDTHYGYTF. Using reference TRBV9 and TRBJ1-2 for the parts outside the CDR3, the full variable domain is DSGVTQTPKHLITATGQRVTLRCSPRSGDLSVYWYQQSLDQGLQFLIQYYNGEERAKGNILERFSAQQFPDLHSELNLSSLELGDSALYFCASSAGGDTHYGYTFGSGTRLTVV.

The rearrangement links TRBV20-1 to TRBJ2-5; D unclear. Trimming removed 0 bases at V and 5 bases at J, with 19 bases between. This CDR3 has 16 amino acids. The germline CDR1 and CDR2 sequences are DFQATT and SNEGSKA (reference sequence). CDR3 nucleotide sequence: TGCAGTGCTAGAGATCGGAGCTACTGGAGTCCGGAGACCCAGTACTTC. It specifies CSARDRSYWSPETQYF.

This clonotype came up a few times. The V and J genes are TRBV28 and TRBJ2-1, with 11 bases lining up with TRBD2. V shed 6 bases, J shed 8 bases, and the junction held 9 bases outside the gene matches. Germline V gives CDR1 MDHEN, CDR2 SYDVKM. The CDR3 runs to 15 residues. The CDR3 DNA follows: TGTGCCAGCAGCCGTACTAGCGGGAGACTTGATGAGCAGTTCTTC. It is translated as CASSRTSGRLDEQFF. The variable domain in full, with the rest retrieved from reference TRBV28 and TRBJ2-1, is DVKVTQSSRYLVKRTGEKVFLECVQDMDHENMFWYRQDPGLGLRLIYFSYDVKMKEKGDIPEGYSVSREKKERFSLILESASTNQTSMYLCASSRTSGRLDEQFFGPGTRLTVL.

The rearrangement links TRBV28 to TRBJ1-2; D is uncertain. V lost 3 bases and J lost 3, with 5 bases in between. The germline V gene has CDR1 MDHEN and CDR2 SYDVKM. The CDR3 extends over 12 amino acids. CDR3 protein: CASSFGYYGYTF. For the CDR3, the DNA is TGTGCCAGCAGTTTTGGGTACTATGGCTACACCTTC.

This chain's CDR3 is CASSPRALAGPLYNEQFF. The CDR3 DNA sequence: TGTGCCAGCAGCCCAAGGGCCCTAGCGGGACCTCTCTACAATGAGCAGTTCTTC. V gene TRBV27 combines with J gene TRBJ2-1; TRBD2 matches 9 bases. Trimming took 6 bases from V and 3 from J; bases not matched to a gene: 15. CDR3 length: 18 amino acids. Per the germline V gene, CDR1 is MNHEY and CDR2 is SMNVEV (reference sequence).

V is TRBV5-1 and J is TRBJ2-3, with D hard to call. Trimming took off 4 bases at V and 2 bases at J, with 11 bases between the two ends. The CDR3 totals 14 residues. In germline, CDR1 is SGHRS, CDR2 YFSETQ. The CDR3 DNA follows: TGCGCCAGCAGCACAACAGCTAACACAGATACGCAGTATTTT. Protein: CASSTTANTDTQYF.